The 17 T cell receptor beta chains given below trace back to one sample, sequenced in a study of OX40 agonist ivuxolimab in advanced cancers. The library was obtained by the immunoSEQ multiplex PCR assay. TCRdb mirrors the immuneACCESS table, restricted to in-frame sequences. Some clones are absent from its copies; in checked studies, under half trace to an unresolved V gene, and the reason for the others is unknown. This sample is represented by roughly 100,000 clones; 70% to 90% of them were singletons. 0.65% to 0.95% of the sample is taken by the ten largest. Specimen: CD4+ or CD8+ T cells sorted from blood, collected in a trial of the OX40 agonist ivuxolimab. These TCRs come from an adult with an advanced solid tumor such as melanoma, head and neck, liver or kidney cancer.

V and J are TRBV28 and TRBJ1-6; 7 bases are shared with TRBD1. The V and J ends lost 2 bases and 3 bases, in that order; junction bases with no gene match: 4. The CDR3 runs 16 residues. The germline V gene has CDR1 MDHEN and CDR2 SYDVKM. The chain's CDR3 is CASSLGTGDYNSPLHF. CDR3 nucleotide sequence: TGTGCCAGCAGTTTAGGCACAGGGGACTATAATTCACCCCTCCACTTT.

The chain is built from TRBV19 and TRBJ2-3; D call uncertain. The CDR3 runs to 17 residues. The V end lost 6 bases, the J end lost 0 bases, and 19 bases lay between the germline ends. CDR1 and CDR2 from the germline V gene are LNHDA and SQIVND (reference sequence). The CDR3 nucleotides are TGTGCCAGTAGCGATAGACCGTTACAGACTAGCACAGATACGCAGTATTTT. It codes for CASSDRPLQTSTDTQYF.

The genes are TRBV25-1 and TRBJ2-5; the D gene is possibly TRBD1 (6 bases). The V end lost 7 bases, the J end lost 4 bases, and 10 bases lay between the germline ends. CDR3 length: 12 residues. Per germline, CDR1 MGHDK and CDR2 SYGVNS. CDR3 amino acids: CASKDRGETQYF. In DNA, the CDR3 is TGTGCCAGCAAGGACAGAGGAGAGACCCAGTACTTC.

This rearrangement joins TRBV11-3 to TRBJ2-5, with TRBD1 identical over 7 bases. Germline CDR1 SGHNT, CDR2 YENEEA. The V segment lost 1 base and the J segment 5 bases; nucleotides outside the gene matches: 7. This CDR3 is 15 amino acids long. The DNA for the CDR3 is TGTGCCAGCAGCTTAGGACAGGGTCGAGGTGAGACCCAGTACTTC. It is translated as CASSLGQGRGETQYF.

V and J are TRBV23-1 and TRBJ2-7; 12 positions agree with TRBD2. TRBV23-1 qualifies as an ORF whose function is uncertain. CDR3 length: 18 amino acids. J gave up 1 base and V 0 bases, and 7 bases lay outside the gene matches. CDR3 coding DNA: TGCGCCAGCAGTCAATCGGTTCTAGCGGGGGGGCCTTCCTACGAGCAGTACTTC. Translated, it gives CASSQSVLAGGPSYEQYF.

The J gene is TRBJ1-1, the V gene TRBV29-1; 7 bases are a match to TRBD1. Germline values: CDR1 SQVTM, CDR2 ANQGSEA. The CDR3 totals 12 residues. Trimming took 6 bases from V and 1 from J; bases not matched to a gene: 2. The CDR3 region is CSVRTGNTEAFF. The CDR3 nucleotides are TGCAGCGTGAGGACAGGGAACACTGAAGCTTTCTTT.

The chain recombines TRBV7-9 with TRBJ1-3; D is possibly TRBD1 (6 bases). Germline CDR1 reads SEHNR; CDR2 reads FQNEAQ (reference sequence). The CDR3 length is 15 residues. Trimming stripped 1 base from V and 0 bases from J, with 7 bases between. The CDR3 sequence is CASSLEGDSGNTIYF. The CDR3 DNA is TGTGCCAGCAGCTTAGAGGGGGACTCTGGAAACACCATATATTTT.

V gene TRBV28 combines with J gene TRBJ2-1; the D is unclear. Per the germline V gene, CDR1 is MDHEN and CDR2 is SYDVKM. V gave up 3 bases and J gave up 1 base, with 10 bases separating them. CDR3 size: 15 residues. CDR3 bases: TGTGCCAGCAGTTTGGCACCTGTGTCCTACAATGAGCAGTTCTTC. This translates into CASSLAPVSYNEQFF.

This sequence joins TRBV19 and TRBJ1-5; 7 bases fit TRBD1. The germline gives CDR1 LNHDA, CDR2 SQIVND (reference sequence). V was clipped by 0 bases and J by 0 bases; unmatched bases: 11. The CDR3 contains 19 residues. CDR3 in amino acids: CASSIDRGQQGNSNQPQHF. CDR3 sequence (DNA): TGTGCCAGTAGTATAGATCGGGGCCAACAGGGGAATAGCAATCAGCCCCAGCATTTT.

The genes are TRBV29-1 and TRBJ1-5, with unresolved D. Per the germline V gene, CDR1 is SQVTM and CDR2 is ANQGSEA. The V gene lost 8 bases and the J gene lost 1 base, with 12 bases spanning the gap. The CDR3 sequence is 13 residues long. This CDR3 reads CSPGRWSNQPQHF. CDR3 nucleotide sequence: TGCAGCCCGGGTCGGTGGAGCAATCAGCCCCAGCATTTT. The full variable domain, its missing parts supplied by reference TRBV29-1 and TRBJ1-5, is SAVISQKPSRDICQRGTSLTIQCQVDSQVTMMFWYRQQPGQSLTLIATANQGSEATYESGFVIDKFPISRPNLTFSTLTVSNMSPEDSSIYLCSPGRWSNQPQHFGDGTRLSIL.

The chain has TRBV28 and TRBJ2-2; D gene unclear. CDR1 MDHEN and CDR2 SYDVKM come from the germline V gene. The V and J ends lost 3 bases and 2 bases respectively, with 10 bases between them. The CDR3 is 15 residues long. This chain's CDR3 is CASSFTPPNTGELFF. DNA of the CDR3: TGTGCCAGCAGTTTCACCCCACCAAACACCGGGGAGCTGTTTTTT.

The gene calls are TRBV28 and TRBJ1-2; TRBD1 aligns across 8 bases. J was trimmed by 8 bases and V by 3 bases; bases with no gene match: 8. This CDR3 comprises 14 residues. Germline V gives CDR1 MDHEN, CDR2 SYDVKM. CDR3 amino acids: CASSFSGQGGGYTF. For the CDR3, the DNA is TGTGCCAGCAGTTTTTCCGGACAGGGCGGGGGCTACACCTTC.

The chain links TRBV30 to TRBJ1-6, with D uncertain. V lost 5 bases and J lost 7, with 15 bases in between. The CDR3 extends over 14 amino acids. Germline loops: CDR1 GTSNPN, CDR2 SVGIG (reference sequence). The CDR3 protein is CAWGGGSLNSPLHF. The CDR3 nucleotides are TGTGCCTGGGGCGGTGGCAGCCTGAATTCACCCCTCCACTTT.

The chain employs TRBV29-1 and TRBJ2-6; tentative D call: TRBD2 (6 bases). The CDR3 sequence is 14 residues long. CDR1 and CDR2 (germline): SQVTM, ANQGSEA. V lost 3 bases and J 4 bases, leaving 10 bases between the germline ends. CDR3 amino acids: CSVDGGTGANVLTF. The CDR3 DNA reads TGCAGCGTTGACGGGGGAACCGGGGCCAACGTCCTGACTTTC.

The chain combines TRBV10-3 with TRBJ2-5; the match to TRBD2 covers 7 bases. Germline CDR1 ENHRY, CDR2 SYGVKD. The junction had 7 bases not matched to a gene; V was cut back by 8 bases and J by 1 base. This CDR3 spans 14 amino acids. As DNA, the CDR3 is TGTGCCATCTCGACTAGCTCGGGCCAAGAGACCCAGTACTTC. It codes for CAISTSSGQETQYF.

The rearrangement uses TRBV10-3 and TRBJ2-7, with 8 bases matching TRBD1. Losses at the gene ends were 10 bases for V and 6 bases for J; bases not matched to a gene: 14. The CDR3 has 14 amino acids. Germline lookup yields CDR1 ENHRY and CDR2 SYGVKD. This CDR3 is CATSETAGGIEQYF. The CDR3 nucleotides are TGTGCCACATCGGAAACGGCAGGGGGCATCGAGCAGTACTTC.

The V call is TRBV9, the J call TRBJ2-2; the D is unclear. The CDR3 loop spans 14 amino acids. V was cut by 0 bases and J by 6 bases, with 9 bases left in between. Germline V gene lookup returns CDR1 SGDLS and CDR2 YYNGEE. The CDR3 reads CASSVEERSGELFF. The CDR3 DNA reads as TGTGCCAGCAGCGTAGAGGAAAGGTCCGGGGAGCTGTTTTTT.